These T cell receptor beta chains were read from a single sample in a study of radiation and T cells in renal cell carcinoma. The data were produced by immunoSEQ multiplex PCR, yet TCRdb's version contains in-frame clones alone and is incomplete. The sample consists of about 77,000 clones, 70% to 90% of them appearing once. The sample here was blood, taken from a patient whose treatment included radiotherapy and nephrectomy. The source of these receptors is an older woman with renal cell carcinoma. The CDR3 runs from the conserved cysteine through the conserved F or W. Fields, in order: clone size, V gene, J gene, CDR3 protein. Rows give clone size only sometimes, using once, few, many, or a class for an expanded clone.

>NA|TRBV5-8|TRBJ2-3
CASSQNLAGITDTQYF
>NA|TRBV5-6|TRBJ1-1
CASSLGLKNTEAFF
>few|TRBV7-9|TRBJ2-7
CASSSEPSYEQYF
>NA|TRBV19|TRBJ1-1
CASSTGGEGWTEAFF
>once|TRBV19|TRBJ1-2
CASSTAGAGYGYTF
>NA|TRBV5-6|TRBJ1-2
CASSLQAWNVRYGYTF
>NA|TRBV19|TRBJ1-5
CASSPGTGGWQPQHF
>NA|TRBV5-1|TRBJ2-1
CASSLEATASYNEQFF
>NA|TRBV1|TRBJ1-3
CTSSTLHRQDLSGNTIYF
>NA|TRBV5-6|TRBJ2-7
CASSFSYEQYF
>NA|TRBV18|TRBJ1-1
CASSPSYTEAFF
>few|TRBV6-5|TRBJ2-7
CASRKASPYEQYF
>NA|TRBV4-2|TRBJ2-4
CASSQDISGGAAKNIQYF
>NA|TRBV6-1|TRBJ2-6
CASSEGQGAPSGANVLTF
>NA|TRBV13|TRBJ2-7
CASSSTVDRKNEQYF
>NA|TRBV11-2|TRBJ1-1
CASSLVGRDTEAFF
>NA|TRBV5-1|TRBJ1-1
CASSLENSLGTEAFF
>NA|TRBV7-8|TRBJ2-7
CASSMLAGPGEEQYF
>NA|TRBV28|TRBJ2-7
CASSRGGSKEDEQYF
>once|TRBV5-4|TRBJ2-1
CASSLDRGRNNEQFF
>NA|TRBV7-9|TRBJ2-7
CASSLQTGEDEQYF
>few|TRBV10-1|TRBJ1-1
CASSESQRGTEAFF
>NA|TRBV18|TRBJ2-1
CASSRFERNEQFF
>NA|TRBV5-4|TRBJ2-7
CASSFPSSYEQYF
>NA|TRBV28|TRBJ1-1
CASRTPGQRMNTEAFF
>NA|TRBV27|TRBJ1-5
CASSLYGRSNQPQHF
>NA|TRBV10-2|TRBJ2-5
CASIGGGKRTTQYF
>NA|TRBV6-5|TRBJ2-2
CASSPSWVTGELFF
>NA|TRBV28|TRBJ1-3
CASNDRVVNTIYF
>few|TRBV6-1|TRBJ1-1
CASRNAGGAGTEAFF
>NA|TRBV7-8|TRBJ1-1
CASRRQGMTEAFF